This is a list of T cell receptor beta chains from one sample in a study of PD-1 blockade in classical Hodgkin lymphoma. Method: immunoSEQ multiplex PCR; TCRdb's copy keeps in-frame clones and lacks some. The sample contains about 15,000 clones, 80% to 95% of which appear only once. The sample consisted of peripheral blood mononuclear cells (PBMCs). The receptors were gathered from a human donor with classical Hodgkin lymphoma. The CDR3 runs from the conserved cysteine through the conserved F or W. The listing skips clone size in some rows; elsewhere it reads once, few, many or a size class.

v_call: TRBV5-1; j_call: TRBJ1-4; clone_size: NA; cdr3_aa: CASSTGQGNEKLFF
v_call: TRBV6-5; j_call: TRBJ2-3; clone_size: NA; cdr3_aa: CASSYLSRDPPDTQYF
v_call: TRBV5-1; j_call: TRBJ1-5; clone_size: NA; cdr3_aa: CASSLGSGNQPQHF
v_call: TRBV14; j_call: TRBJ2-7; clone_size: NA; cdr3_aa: CASSQGLAGLYEQYF
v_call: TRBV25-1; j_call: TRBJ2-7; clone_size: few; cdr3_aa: CASSESNTGYEQYF
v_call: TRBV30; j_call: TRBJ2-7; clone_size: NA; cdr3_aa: CAWGPLAGPYEQYF
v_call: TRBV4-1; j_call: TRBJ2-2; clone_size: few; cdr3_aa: CASSHPARRNTGELFF
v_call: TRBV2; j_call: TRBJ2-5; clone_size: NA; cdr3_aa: CANEAQGLRTQYF
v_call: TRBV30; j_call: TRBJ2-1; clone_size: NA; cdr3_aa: CAWSVPDRGYNEQFF
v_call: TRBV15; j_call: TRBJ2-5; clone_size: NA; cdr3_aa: CATSGWTSGRALTQYF
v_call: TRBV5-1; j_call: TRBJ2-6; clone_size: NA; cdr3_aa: CASSSSGGTGANVLTF
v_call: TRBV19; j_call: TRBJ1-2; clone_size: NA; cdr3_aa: CASLDRDRFGYTF
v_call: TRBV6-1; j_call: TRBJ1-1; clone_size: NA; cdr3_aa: CASSDPIPFF
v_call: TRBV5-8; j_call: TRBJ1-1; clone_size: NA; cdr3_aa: CASNWVGSGATEAFF
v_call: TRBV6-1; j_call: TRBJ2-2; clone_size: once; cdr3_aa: CASSEAGENTGELFF
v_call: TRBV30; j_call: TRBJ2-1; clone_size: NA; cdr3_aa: CAWSVGAGLVYNEQFF
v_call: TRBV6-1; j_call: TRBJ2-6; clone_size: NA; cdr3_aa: CASQRESSGANVLTF
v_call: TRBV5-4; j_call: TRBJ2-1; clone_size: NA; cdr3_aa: CASSLGWFGDNEQFF
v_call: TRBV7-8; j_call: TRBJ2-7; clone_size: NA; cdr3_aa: CASSPTSGYEQYF
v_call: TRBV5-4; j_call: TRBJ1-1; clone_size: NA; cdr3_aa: CASSNAQGIVEAFF
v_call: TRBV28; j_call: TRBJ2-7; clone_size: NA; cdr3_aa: CASSSPSGTGAFYRYF
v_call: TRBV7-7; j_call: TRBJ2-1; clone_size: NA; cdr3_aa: CASSKDLGSNEQFF
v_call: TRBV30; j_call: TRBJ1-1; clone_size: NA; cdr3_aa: CAWSLTGARREAFF
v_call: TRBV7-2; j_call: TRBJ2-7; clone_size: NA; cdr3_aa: CASSLGYYEQYF
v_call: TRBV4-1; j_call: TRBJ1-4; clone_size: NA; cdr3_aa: CASSQRATTNEKLFF
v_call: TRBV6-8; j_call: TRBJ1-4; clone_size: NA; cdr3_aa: CASSYDNTLMKNCFF
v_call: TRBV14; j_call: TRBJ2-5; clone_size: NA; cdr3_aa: CASSQVGTSPETQYF
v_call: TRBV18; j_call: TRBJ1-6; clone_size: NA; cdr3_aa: CASSPDRNSPLHF
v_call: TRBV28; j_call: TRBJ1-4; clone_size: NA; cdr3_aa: CASSIYTSEKLFF
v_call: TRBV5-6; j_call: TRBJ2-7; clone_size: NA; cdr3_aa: CASSSTETGGYEQYF
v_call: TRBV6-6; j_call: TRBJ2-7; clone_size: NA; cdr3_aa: CASSYLPDRGYEQYF
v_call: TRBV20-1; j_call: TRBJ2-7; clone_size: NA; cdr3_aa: CSARRGLGQYF
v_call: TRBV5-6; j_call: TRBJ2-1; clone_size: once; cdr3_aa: CASSLSLSYNEQFF
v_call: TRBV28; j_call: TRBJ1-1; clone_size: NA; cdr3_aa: CASSLSLNTEAFF